The 14 T cell receptor beta chains listed next were all sequenced from one sample in a study of cytomegalovirus exposure and HLA in healthy donors. Amplification used 60 Vbeta primers and 13 Jbeta primers. Profiling relied on immunoSEQ multiplex PCR, and the TCRdb table lists in-frame clones only, not all of them. Found here are around 200,000 clones, around 81% of them singletons; the top ten hold less than 2%. Input material: PBMCs. Source of these receptors: a man younger than 45 in good health and CMV-seronegative.

The chain recombines TRBV19 with TRBJ2-1; tentative D call: TRBD2 (5 bases). The V end was cut by 5 bases, the J end by 0 bases, with 11 bases between. The CDR3 runs to 15 residues. CDR1 is LNHDA and CDR2 is SQIVND in the germline V gene (reference sequence). DNA of the CDR3: TGTGCCAGTAGTGCAACTACTAGCTCCTACAATGAGCAGTTCTTC. Amino acid sequence: CASSATTSSYNEQFF.

The chain is built from TRBV30 and TRBJ1-1; the D is unclear. Germline CDR1 reads GTSNPN; CDR2 reads SVGIG (reference sequence). The V end was cut by 6 bases, the J end by 2 bases, with 7 bases between. The CDR3 is 11 amino acids. In DNA, the CDR3 is TGTGCCTGCGGGGAAAACACTGAAGCTTTCTTT. It codes for CACGENTEAFF.

The V and J genes are TRBV2 and TRBJ2-5; 9 positions agree with TRBD1. Trimming removed 6 bases from V and 5 bases from J; junction bases left unmatched: 13. Germline V gives CDR1 SNHLY, CDR2 FYNNEI. This CDR3 is built from 16 residues. Here the CDR3 reads CASRRSGQGERETQYF. CDR3 sequence (DNA): TGTGCCAGCAGACGCTCGGGACAGGGAGAGAGGGAGACCCAGTACTTC.

CDR3 residues: CSVEVTGWTGELFF. The CDR3 region has the DNA TGCAGCGTTGAAGTTACAGGGTGGACCGGGGAGCTGTTTTTT. The V and J genes are TRBV29-1 and TRBJ2-2, with D maybe TRBD1 (6 bases). Germline V gene data show CDR1 as SQVTM and CDR2 as ANQGSEA. Trimming cost V 1 base and J 5 bases, with 11 bases left between them. The CDR3 sequence is 14 residues long.

The chain couples TRBV2 to TRBJ2-2; 9 nucleotides agree with TRBD2. The CDR3 is 13 residues long. With 10 bases clipped from V and 2 bases from J, the junction kept 2 bases outside the gene matches. Germline loops: CDR1 SNHLY, CDR2 FYNNEI. CDR3 residues: CATGLANTGELFF. The CDR3 nucleotides are TGTGCCACGGGACTAGCAAACACCGGGGAGCTGTTTTTT.

This clone was seen more than once but under ten times. This sequence joins TRBV5-1 and TRBJ1-4; perhaps TRBD1 as D (5 bases). V gave up 6 bases and J gave up 4 bases, with 16 bases separating them. Germline V gives CDR1 SGHRS, CDR2 YFSETQ. The CDR3 length is 15 residues. DNA of the CDR3: TGCGCCAGCACAAACGGGGGATCGGGTAATGAAAAACTGTTTTTT. This translates into CASTNGGSGNEKLFF. The complete variable domain, with remaining parts taken from reference TRBV5-1 and TRBJ1-4, reads KAGVTQTPRYLIKTRGQQVTLSCSPISGHRSVSWYQQTPGQGLQFLFEYFSETQRNKGNFPGRFSGRQFSNSRSEMNVSTLELGDSALYLCASTNGGSGNEKLFFGSGTQLSVL.

The CDR3 sequence is CASSARVSPLHF. Here the CDR3 DNA reads TGTGCCAGCAGTGCTCGGGTTTCACCCCTCCACTTT. V usage is TRBV6-1 and J usage is TRBJ1-6; D remains ambiguous. The germline V and J ends were trimmed by 4 bases and 9 bases, with 7 bases remaining between them. Germline-derived CDR1 and CDR2 are MNHNS and SASEGT. CDR3 length equals 12 residues.

Here the CDR3 reads CASSSGQTYEQYF. Here the CDR3 DNA reads TGTGCCAGCAGCTCCGGACAGACCTACGAGCAGTACTTC. The J gene is TRBJ2-7, the V gene TRBV9; tentatively, D is TRBD1 (6 bases). V lost 4 bases and J 2 bases, leaving 10 bases between the germline ends. This CDR3 is 13 amino acids long. CDR1 and CDR2 (germline): SGDLS, YYNGEE.

The chain couples TRBV6-6 to TRBJ1-2; TRBD1 matches at 9 bases. Germline CDR1 reads MNHNY; CDR2 reads SVGAGI (reference sequence). V trimming: 6 bases; J trimming: 8 bases; junction bases outside the gene matches: 10. The CDR3 extends over 14 amino acids. The DNA of the CDR3 is TGTGCCAGCAGCCCCGCGGACAGGGGTGGGGGCTACACCTTC. Amino acids: CASSPADRGGGYTF.

The genes are TRBV19 and TRBJ1-4, with TRBD1 identical over 12 bases. Trimming cost V 4 bases and J 2 bases; bases outside gene matches: 8. The CDR3 has 18 residues. From germline, CDR1 is LNHDA and CDR2 SQIVND (reference sequence). The CDR3 sequence is CASSSPGTGGVTNEKLFF. CDR3 DNA: TGTGCCAGTAGTAGTCCCGGGACAGGGGGCGTTACTAATGAAAAACTGTTTTTT.

The chain couples TRBV9 to TRBJ1-1; D gene uncertain. Deletions cut 0 bases from V and 3 bases from J, with 9 bases between. CDR3 length equals 14 residues. Per the germline V gene, CDR1 is SGDLS and CDR2 is YYNGEE. CDR3 amino acids: CASSVGGMDTEAFF. The CDR3 DNA reads as TGTGCCAGCAGCGTAGGAGGAATGGACACTGAAGCTTTCTTT.

The chain employs TRBV28 and TRBJ1-2; 10 positions agree with TRBD1. Losses at the gene ends were 6 bases for V and 10 bases for J; bases not matched to a gene: 17. This CDR3 is built from 16 residues. Looked up from germline, CDR1 is MDHEN and CDR2 is SYDVKM. The CDR3 reads CASRSPGQGFFDAYTF. In DNA, the CDR3 is TGTGCCAGCAGATCCCCGGGACAGGGGTTTTTTGACGCCTACACCTTC.

The chain uses TRBV28 and TRBJ1-1; TRBD1 aligns across 8 bases. With 4 bases clipped from V and 0 bases from J, the junction kept 16 bases outside the gene matches. The germline V gene encodes CDR1 MDHEN and CDR2 SYDVKM. The CDR3 consists of 19 residues. In DNA form, the CDR3 reads TGTGCCAGCAGTTGGCGATCCTCCGGGACAGGAAATTTGAACACTGAAGCTTTCTTT. This gives the protein CASSWRSSGTGNLNTEAFF.

The genes are TRBV5-1 and TRBJ2-7, with D possibly being TRBD1 (6 bases). CDR3 length: 15 residues. Between the trimmed V and J ends, which lost 3 bases and 5 bases, there was a span of 18 bases. Germline lookup yields CDR1 SGHRS and CDR2 YFSETQ. The CDR3 DNA follows: TGCGCCAGCAGCTACAGGGTTGGGGGTCTTGACGAGCAGTACTTC. The encoded protein is CASSYRVGGLDEQYF.